Reported below is one TCR beta chain. Its ends do not fully match the called genes, so a read error is possible. The entry originates in a study of cytomegalovirus exposure and HLA in healthy donors. Primers for the PCR totalled 60 Vbeta and 13 Jbeta. Measured with immunoSEQ multiplex PCR; TCRdb has only the in-frame clones, and not every one. The table shows 210,000 or so clones, with 76% occurring only once. Looked up from germline, CDR1 is GTSNPN and CDR2 is SVGIG (reference sequence). CDR3 size: 16 residues. The specimen was PBMCs. The sequence derives from a man aged 18 to 30 in good health and CMV-seronegative. The chain combines TRBV30 with TRBJ2-5; possible D gene TRBD1, 6 bases. The DNA end lines up better with TRBJ2-7; the J call may be wrong. Here the CDR3 DNA reads TGTGCCCGGAGTGCCCCTGGGGACACCCCTTCCTACGAGCAGTACTTC. Residues: CARSAPGDTPSYEQYF.